Listed below are T cell receptor beta chains from one sample, sequenced in a study of T cells in tuberculosis. Sequencing used immunoSEQ multiplex PCR; TCRdb keeps in-frame clones, though not all of them. The data contain 30,000 to 35,000 clones, around 97% of them seen just once; the ten biggest clones take up approximately 6.2%. The specimen was PBMCs. The source of these receptors is a donor aged 5 to 30 with latent tuberculosis or without tuberculosis infection. Both conserved end residues are part of each CDR3. The D gene is left open where the match is weak. Where a row states a size, it is once, few, many or the class of an expanded clone; other rows omit it.

size,D,V,J,DNA,CDR3
NA,NA,TRBV6-5,TRBJ1-2,TGTGCCAGCAGTCCCGACACCTATGGCTACACCTTC,CASSPDTYGYTF
few,TRBD2,TRBV6-1,TRBJ2-7,TGTGCCAGCAGTGAAAGATACGGGAGCGGGGACGAGCAGTACTTC,CASSERYGSGDEQYF
NA,NA,TRBV18,TRBJ2-3,TGTGCCAGCTCACCAGGAACAGGCGGTGAAGATACGCAGTATTTT,CASSPGTGGEDTQYF
NA,NA,TRBV28,TRBJ2-3,TGTGCCAGCAGCCGTGGAAGGGGCAGGGGCACAGATACGCAGTATTTT,CASSRGRGRGTDTQYF
NA,TRBD1,TRBV25-1,TRBJ2-7,TGTGCCAGCAGTGAACACGATACAGGGGGTAACGAGCAGTACTTC,CASSEHDTGGNEQYF
once,NA,TRBV18,TRBJ2-3,TGTGCCAGCTCACTATATTCCAGGGTTTCTAGCACAGATACGCAGTATTTT,CASSLYSRVSSTDTQYF
NA,TRBD2,TRBV28,TRBJ2-5,TGTGCCAGCAGTTTGGGGCGGGAGCGGGGGCCCAAAAGGGAGACCCAGTACTTC,CASSLGRERGPKRETQYF
NA,NA,TRBV10-2,TRBJ2-3,TGCGCCAGCAGTGAGTCCCGAGCAGATACGCAGTATTTT,CASSESRADTQYF
NA,NA,TRBV5-6,TRBJ2-5,TGTGCCAGCAGCTTTTCTGCCAGGGGACAGACCCAGTACTTC,CASSFSARGQTQYF
NA,TRBD1,TRBV7-6,TRBJ1-2,TGTGCCAGCAGCTCGGGGACAGGGAGCTATGGCTACACCTTC,CASSSGTGSYGYTF
NA,TRBD2,TRBV4-1,TRBJ2-1,TGCGCCAGCAGCCACCTTAAGAGTCGGCTAGCGGGAGGGCTTATCTCCTACAATGAGCAGTTCTTC,CASSHLKSRLAGGLISYNEQFF
NA,TRBD1,TRBV2,TRBJ1-1,TGTGCCAGCAGTCCGCCAGGGGGCTACACTGAAGCTTTCTTT,CASSPPGGYTEAFF
NA,TRBD1,TRBV30,TRBJ1-2,TGTGCCTGGAGTTTACCCGGGACAGGGGTAAACTATGGCTACACCTTC,CAWSLPGTGVNYGYTF
NA,NA,TRBV6-1,TRBJ2-6,TGTGCCAGCAGTGGGCTGGGGGGCTCTGGGGCCAACGTCCTGACTTTC,CASSGLGGSGANVLTF
NA,NA,TRBV7-9,TRBJ2-1,TGTGCCAGCAGCTTAGTGGAGGGTGAGCAGTTCTTC,CASSLVEGEQFF
once,NA,TRBV4-1,TRBJ1-4,TGCGCCAGCAGCCTTAGCAGCACATCAACTAATGAAAAACTGTTTTTT,CASSLSSTSTNEKLFF
NA,NA,TRBV6-1,TRBJ1-1,TGTGCCAGCATCCTACTCGAAGCTTTCTTT,CASILLEAFF
once,NA,TRBV9,TRBJ2-7,TGTGCCAGCAGCCCCCACGCATCCTCTCAGGGCTACGAGCAGTACTTC,CASSPHASSQGYEQYF
NA,TRBD2,TRBV5-1,TRBJ2-5,TGCGCCAGCAGCTTGGGACTAGCGGGGGAAGAGACCCAGTACTTC,CASSLGLAGEETQYF
NA,TRBD2,TRBV28,TRBJ2-7,TGTGCCAGCAGTCCTGTCGGGGGGTTACCCTACGAGCAGTACTTC,CASSPVGGLPYEQYF
NA,NA,TRBV5-1,TRBJ1-2,TGCGCCAGCAGCTTGACCGGGGGGTCGGTTAACTATGGCTACACCTTC,CASSLTGGSVNYGYTF
NA,NA,TRBV6-5,TRBJ2-1,TGTGCCAGCAGTAGCGGGCCTCCCTACAATGAGCAGTTCTTC,CASSSGPPYNEQFF
NA,NA,TRBV2,TRBJ1-2,TGTGCCAGCAGTGTACGGGTGCTTTATGGCTACACCTTC,CASSVRVLYGYTF
NA,NA,TRBV2,TRBJ1-1,TGTGCCAGCCTACTGGGGATCGGGGCTGAAGCTTTCTTT,CASLLGIGAEAFF
once,NA,TRBV6-5,TRBJ1-1,TGTGCCAGCGGTACCCGGGACAAGCTGAACACTGAAGCTTTCTTT,CASGTRDKLNTEAFF
NA,NA,TRBV5-1,TRBJ1-1,TGCGCCAGCAGCTTCATTCAGGACTACACTAACACTGAAGCTTTCTTT,CASSFIQDYTNTEAFF
NA,TRBD1,TRBV28,TRBJ1-1,TGTGCCAGCAGTAACAGGGGGTCGACTGAAGCTTTCTTT,CASSNRGSTEAFF
NA,NA,TRBV19,TRBJ1-2,TGTGCCAGTAGTAATCGCCGGGTCGGCTACACCTTC,CASSNRRVGYTF
NA,TRBD2,TRBV2,TRBJ2-7,TGTGCCAGCAGTGAACTAGCGGGAGTTGACGAGCAGTACTTC,CASSELAGVDEQYF
NA,NA,TRBV5-8,TRBJ2-5,TGTGCCAGCAGCTTTGGAGGGATCGAAGAGACCCAGTACTTC,CASSFGGIEETQYF
NA,TRBD2,TRBV9,TRBJ2-2,TGTGCCAGCAGCATCCAAACTAGCGGGAACACCGGGGAGCTGTTTTTT,CASSIQTSGNTGELFF
once,NA,TRBV5-1,TRBJ2-3,TGCGCCAGCAGCTTGGCTACAGGGAAGGATACGCAGTATTTT,CASSLATGKDTQYF
NA,NA,TRBV5-4,TRBJ1-2,TGTGCCAGTAGCTGGCGGCAGGGCAGTGGCTACACCTTC,CASSWRQGSGYTF
NA,NA,TRBV21-1,TRBJ2-3,TGTGCCAGCAGACCCATCGGACAGGGGTGTATTACGCAGTATTTT,CASRPIGQGCITQYF
NA,TRBD2,TRBV2,TRBJ2-1,TGTGCCAGCAGTCCCTCGGGACTAGCGGGAGGGAATGAGCAGTTCTTC,CASSPSGLAGGNEQFF
NA,TRBD1,TRBV6-5,TRBJ1-2,TGTGCCAGCAGACCCGGGACAGGGGACTATGGCTACACCTTC,CASRPGTGDYGYTF
NA,NA,TRBV6-5,TRBJ1-2,TGTGCCAGCAGCCCAAAGGGGTGGGCTAACTATGGCTACACCTTC,CASSPKGWANYGYTF
NA,TRBD2,TRBV5-1,TRBJ2-5,TGCGCCAGCAGCTACGGACTAGCGGGGGAGGAGACCCAGTACTTC,CASSYGLAGEETQYF
NA,NA,TRBV27,TRBJ2-1,TGTGCCAGCCACCTTGGTTTTCCCCGGCGGGACTTTTACAGTGAGCAGTTCTTC,CASHLGFPRRDFYSEQFF
NA,TRBD1,TRBV5-1,TRBJ1-3,TGCGCCAGCAGCTTGGACAGGGGGGAAGGAAACACCATATATTTT,CASSLDRGEGNTIYF
NA,NA,TRBV2,TRBJ1-2,TGTGCCAGCCCCCCTACAGGGCGAAACTATGGCTACACCTTC,CASPPTGRNYGYTF
NA,TRBD1,TRBV19,TRBJ1-5,TGTGCCAGTAGTAGGGACAGGGGTGTCCAGCCCCAGCATTTT,CASSRDRGVQPQHF
NA,TRBD2,TRBV19,TRBJ2-3,TGTGCCAGTAGCCCCGGGACTAGACTCACAGATACGCAGTATTTT,CASSPGTRLTDTQYF
NA,NA,TRBV6-1,TRBJ2-2,TGTGCCAGCAGTGAAGCCAGATACAGGGATGCCACCGGGGAGCTGTTTTTT,CASSEARYRDATGELFF
NA,TRBD1,TRBV5-1,TRBJ2-5,TGCGCCAGCAGCTTGACTGGGACAGCCGTTCAAGGGGCCCAGTACTTC,CASSLTGTAVQGAQYF
NA,TRBD2,TRBV7-2,TRBJ2-3,TGTGCCAGCAGCTTAGCGTGGGCTAGCGGGGGCCGCACAGATACGCAGTATTTT,CASSLAWASGGRTDTQYF
NA,NA,TRBV21-1,TRBJ1-3,TGTGCCAGCAGCAGTACGGGACTCCCTTCATGGGGAAACACCATATATTTT,CASSSTGLPSWGNTIYF
NA,TRBD1,TRBV5-1,TRBJ1-1,TGCGCCAGCAGCTTAGGCCTGACAGGGGCCGTGAACACTGAAGCTTTCTTT,CASSLGLTGAVNTEAFF
NA,TRBD1,TRBV5-1,TRBJ2-5,TGCGCCAGCAGCGCAGCGACAGGGGAGTGGGAGACCCAGTACTTC,CASSAATGEWETQYF
once,NA,TRBV7-2,TRBJ1-2,TGTGCCAGCAGCTTAGGCCAGGGTGGCTATGGCTACACCTTC,CASSLGQGGYGYTF
NA,NA,TRBV30,TRBJ1-3,TGTGCCTGGACAGTTCTAAACACCATATATTTT,CAWTVLNTIYF
NA,NA,TRBV25-1,TRBJ2-7,TGTGCCAGCAGTGACCGGCAGGGTAGGGGCGAGCAGTACTTC,CASSDRQGRGEQYF
NA,NA,TRBV30,TRBJ1-5,TGTGCCTGGAGTGGAGGGCCGGGCTCGGGACCCCAGCATTTT,CAWSGGPGSGPQHF
NA,TRBD2,TRBV28,TRBJ2-3,TGTGCCAGCAGTCAGAGGACTAGCGGGAGTTTAACAGATACGCAGTATTTT,CASSQRTSGSLTDTQYF
NA,TRBD1,TRBV10-1,TRBJ2-7,TGCGCCAGCAGTGCGCACAGGGGCTCCTACGAGCAGTACTTC,CASSAHRGSYEQYF